This TCR beta chain originates from a study of blood T cells in healthy people across ages. Overall study findings and caveats: Significant beta diversity loss was already apparent by age approximately 40, declining roughly linearly.

Through a sample-barcoded 5' primer and a J-beta primer mix, a second PCR was run for roughly 7 to 11 cycles. TCRdb redid the calling of the 5' RACE reads with MiXCR, one entry per CDR3 protein. The table records almost 800,000 distinct CDR3 sequences, roughly 64% of them present only once. Germline CDR1 is DFQATT and CDR2 is SNEGSKA (reference sequence). V lost 6 bases to trimming and J lost 3 bases; unmatched junction nucleotides: 6. The CDR3 contains 13 residues. In the case of this clonotype: The antigen is unknown.

This TCR came from a man under 40 in good health. V and J are TRBV20-1 and TRBJ2-5; 8 positions agree with TRBD1. Sequenced sample: blood. The CDR3 DNA reads as TGCAGTGCCCGACTGACAGGGGAAGAGACCCAGTACTTC. Its translation is CSARLTGEETQYF.